A single sample is the source of the 29 T cell receptor beta chains below, sequenced in a study of early T cells in non-severe SARS-CoV-2 infection. Via MiXCR, TCRdb re-called the 5' RACE reads, giving one row per CDR3 protein. This table has roughly 75,000 distinct CDR3 sequences, roughly 9.6% appearing once. Sequenced: whole blood. The receptors were gathered from an adult who was a healthcare worker with PCR-confirmed SARS-CoV-2 infection or an uninfected control (not recorded which).

This clonotype showed up many times. The chain is built from TRBV20-1 and TRBJ2-2, with D hard to call. The CDR3 is made up of 13 amino acids. V lost 1 base and J lost 1, with 4 bases in between. Germline assignment: CDR1 DFQATT and CDR2 SNEGSKA (reference sequence). For the CDR3, the DNA is TGCAGTGCTAGAGTAGGGAACACCGGGGAGCTGTTTTTT. It yields the protein CSARVGNTGELFF.

This chain joins TRBV27 and TRBJ2-1, with 8 bases identical to TRBD2. CDR3 length: 16 amino acids. Germline lookup yields CDR1 MNHEY and CDR2 SMNVEV (reference sequence). After removal of 4 bases from V and 2 bases from J, the junction contained 7 bases not matched to a gene. The CDR3 bases are TGTGCCAGCAGTTCCATTAGCGGGATTACCTACAATGAGCAGTTCTTC. The encoded protein is CASSSISGITYNEQFF.

The rearrangement uses TRBV9 and TRBJ1-2, with D hard to call. CDR1 and CDR2 (germline): SGDLS, YYNGEE. V gave up 5 bases and J gave up 3 bases, with 11 bases separating them. The CDR3 has 13 residues. This CDR3 is CASRAPGDYGYTF. CDR3 coding DNA: TGTGCCAGCAGAGCTCCGGGTGACTATGGCTACACCTTC.

This clonotype was detected many times. The chain carries TRBV5-4 and TRBJ2-3, with 11 bases identical to TRBD2. CDR1 SGHNT and CDR2 YYREEE come from the germline V gene (reference sequence). Unmatched junction bases numbered 5, after V lost 0 bases and J lost 2 bases. The length of the CDR3 is 17 residues. CDR3 nucleotide sequence: TGTGCCAGCAGCTTGGGATCGACTAGCGGGATCACAGATACGCAGTATTTT. Protein product: CASSLGSTSGITDTQYF.

The CDR3 loop reads CASSGPTEQYF. In nucleotides, the CDR3 is TGCGCCAGCAGCGGCCCAACCGAGCAGTACTTC. The chain has TRBV5-1 and TRBJ2-7, with D unresolved. This CDR3 has 11 residues. Germline CDR1 and CDR2: SGHRS and YFSETQ. Trimming stripped 4 bases from V and 6 bases from J, with 8 bases between.

A few counts support this clonotype. The chain recombines TRBV12-3 or TRBV12-4 with TRBJ1-3, with a possible D match to TRBD1 (6 bases). CDR3 length equals 19 residues. The V end lost 6 bases, the J end lost 0 bases, and 24 bases lay between the germline ends. The CDR3 DNA reads as TGTGCCAGCAGACAAGTAAGACAGGCGCTCCAAGGCTCTGGAAACACCATATATTTT. Encoded protein: CASRQVRQALQGSGNTIYF.

The table lists this clonotype with many counts. The rearrangement joins TRBV27 to TRBJ2-7, with 11 positions matching TRBD2. The CDR3 length is 14 residues. Germline values: CDR1 MNHEY, CDR2 SMNVEV (reference sequence). Losses at the gene ends were 4 bases for V and 4 bases for J; bases not matched to a gene: 3. This CDR3 is CASSWTSGPYEQYF. The CDR3 nucleotides are TGTGCCAGCAGTTGGACTAGCGGGCCTTACGAGCAGTACTTC.

Many counts were recorded for this clonotype. The rearrangement links TRBV2 to TRBJ2-7; no clear D. The germline V gene encodes CDR1 SNHLY and CDR2 FYNNEI. Between the trimmed V and J ends, which lost 5 bases and 2 bases, there was a span of 10 bases. The CDR3 covers 13 residues. CDR3 sequence reads: CASSQKSAYEQYF. CDR3 nucleotides: TGTGCCAGCAGTCAAAAAAGCGCCTACGAGCAGTACTTC. Filled out from reference TRBV2 and TRBJ2-7, the complete variable domain reads EPEVTQTPSHQVTQMGQEVILRCVPISNHLYFYWYRQILGQKVEFLVSFYNNEISEKSEIFDDQFSVERPDGSNFTLKIRSTKLEDSAMYFCASSQKSAYEQYFGPGTRLTVT.

The chain employs TRBV4-1 and TRBJ1-1; tentatively, D is TRBD1 (5 bases). Trimming pared 1 base from V and 0 bases from J, leaving 12 bases between. The CDR3 sequence is 16 residues long. Germline CDR1 and CDR2: MGHRA and YSYEKL. The DNA for the CDR3 is TGCGCCAGCAGCCAAGGAAGGGACTTTTTGAACACTGAAGCTTTCTTT. Translated, it gives CASSQGRDFLNTEAFF.

This clonotype has more than one count but fewer than ten. The rearrangement joins TRBV6-1 to TRBJ2-5; D could derive from TRBD1 or TRBD2 (5 bases each). The V gene lost 6 bases and the J gene lost 4 bases, with 15 bases spanning the gap. CDR1 and CDR2 from the germline V gene are MNHNS and SASEGT. The CDR3 is made up of 14 amino acids. The CDR3 here is CASRIPGRGETQYF. CDR3 in DNA: TGTGCCAGCAGGATACCGGGACGTGGAGAGACCCAGTACTTC.

This clonotype was found a few times. In nucleotides, the CDR3 is TGCGCCAGCAGGGGTGGGACTAGCGGGGACTACAATGAGCAGTTCTTC. Amino acids: CASRGGTSGDYNEQFF. The J gene is TRBJ2-1, the V gene TRBV5-1; 13 nucleotides line up with TRBD2. CDR1 and CDR2 (germline): SGHRS, YFSETQ. Trimming took 5 bases from V and 3 from J; bases not matched to a gene: 5. The CDR3 spans 16 residues.

The J gene is TRBJ2-3, the V gene TRBV27; D is undetermined. The germline gives CDR1 MNHEY, CDR2 SMNVEV (reference sequence). The CDR3 covers 16 residues. The V and J ends lost 2 bases and 0 bases respectively, with 12 bases between them. The DNA of the CDR3 is TGTGCCAGCAGTTTACGCCCTCGGGCGAGCACAGATACGCAGTATTTT. It translates to CASSLRPRASTDTQYF.

A few counts support this clonotype. The chain recombines TRBV5-4 with TRBJ2-2, with 7 bases that match TRBD1. The CDR3 covers 13 residues. Germline V gene data show CDR1 as SGHNT and CDR2 as YYREEE (reference sequence). The junction had 0 bases not matched to a gene; V was cut back by 2 bases and J by 5 bases. The CDR3 is CASSFRGTGELFF. CDR3 nucleotides: TGTGCCAGCAGCTTCAGGGGGACCGGGGAGCTGTTTTTT.

This clonotype appeared a few times. CDR3 loop: CASSSGPRGYEQYF. The CDR3 coding sequence is TGCGCCAGCAGCTCAGGCCCTAGGGGGTACGAGCAGTACTTC. V is TRBV5-1 and J is TRBJ2-7; D might be TRBD1 (6 bases). Trimming removed 3 bases at V and 4 bases at J, with 14 bases between. This CDR3 contains 14 residues. In germline, CDR1 is SGHRS, CDR2 YFSETQ.

The sample holds many counts of this clonotype. The chain joins TRBV20-1 to TRBJ2-1, with 7 bases matching TRBD2. The germline gives CDR1 DFQATT, CDR2 SNEGSKA (reference sequence). There are 15 residues in the CDR3. V trimming: 5 bases; J trimming: 4 bases; junction bases outside the gene matches: 11. Here the CDR3 reads CSAPSGGSRYNEQFF. The CDR3 region has the DNA TGCAGTGCTCCCTCCGGCGGGAGTAGGTACAATGAGCAGTTCTTC.

This clonotype was recorded a few times. V usage is TRBV7-6 and J usage is TRBJ1-6; D gene ambiguous. CDR1 and CDR2 from the germline V gene are SGHVS and FNYEAQ. Trimming pared 0 bases from V and 8 bases from J, leaving 11 bases between. The CDR3 runs to 15 residues. CDR3 in DNA: TGTGCCAGCAGCTTAGCGGAGGGAGCCCATTCACCCCTCCACTTT. The encoded protein is CASSLAEGAHSPLHF.

This clonotype was found a few times. This chain uses TRBV6-1 with TRBJ2-1; no definite D call. Trimming took off 6 bases at V and 6 bases at J, with 12 bases between the two ends. The CDR3 totals 13 residues. CDR1 and CDR2 from the germline V gene are MNHNS and SASEGT. CDR3 nucleotide sequence: TGTGCCAGCAGGCCCCTCGGTACCAATGAGCAGTTCTTC. It yields the protein CASRPLGTNEQFF.

The sample holds one count of this clonotype. The rearrangement joins TRBV9 to TRBJ2-2; D is uncertain. Germline CDR1 SGDLS, CDR2 YYNGEE. The V end was cut by 4 bases, the J end by 0 bases, with 13 bases between. The length of the CDR3 is 16 residues. The CDR3 DNA reads as TGTGCCAGCAGCCTAGGAAGAGGAGCGAACACCGGGGAGCTGTTTTTT. Its protein is CASSLGRGANTGELFF.

This chain joins TRBV11-2 and TRBJ2-5; the D is unclear. Germline V gives CDR1 SGHAT, CDR2 FQNNGV. Between the trimmed V and J ends, which lost 2 bases and 7 bases, there was a span of 8 bases. The CDR3 runs to 12 residues. CDR3 nucleotides: TGTGCCAGCAGCTTATTACTCGGGACCCAGTACTTC. Its translation: CASSLLLGTQYF.

CDR3 in DNA: TGTGCCAGCAGCGTAGCTGGGGTAAACGCTGAAGCTTTCTTT. Translation: CASSVAGVNAEAFF. The genes are TRBV9 and TRBJ1-1, with D uncertain. Per the germline V gene, CDR1 is SGDLS and CDR2 is YYNGEE. The CDR3 loop spans 14 amino acids. Trimming shortened V by 0 bases and J by 6 bases, and 12 bases separated the two germline ends.

The sample holds a few counts of this clonotype. The gene calls are TRBV11-2 and TRBJ2-1; TRBD2 agrees at 10 bases. Trimming took 0 bases from V and 4 from J; bases not matched to a gene: 15. The CDR3 consists of 20 residues. CDR1 and CDR2 (germline): SGHAT, FQNNGV. The CDR3 is CASSLDLGWLAGVGYNEQFF. The CDR3 nucleotides read TGTGCCAGCAGCTTAGATTTAGGGTGGCTAGCGGGAGTGGGATACAATGAGCAGTTCTTC.

This clonotype was observed at least ten times. V and J are TRBV5-1 and TRBJ2-7; D not certain. The germline V and J ends were trimmed by 4 bases and 3 bases, with 8 bases remaining between them. This CDR3 has 12 residues. CDR1 is SGHRS, CDR2 YFSETQ, per germline. The CDR3 region has the DNA TGCGCCAGCAGCCCTGTCGGCTACGAGCAGTACTTC. This gives the protein CASSPVGYEQYF. Supplemented by reference TRBV5-1 and TRBJ2-7, the full variable domain reads KAGVTQTPRYLIKTRGQQVTLSCSPISGHRSVSWYQQTPGQGLQFLFEYFSETQRNKGNFPGRFSGRQFSNSRSEMNVSTLELGDSALYLCASSPVGYEQYFGPGTRLTVT.

V usage is TRBV14 and J usage is TRBJ1-4; perhaps TRBD1 as D (6 bases). Germline V lookup: CDR1 SGHDN, CDR2 FVKESK. This CDR3 spans 16 amino acids. The V end was cut by 3 bases, the J end by 6 bases, with 17 bases between. CDR3 residues: CASSQGNRAGYEKLFF. For the CDR3, the DNA is TGTGCCAGCAGCCAGGGGAACAGGGCCGGGTATGAAAAACTGTTTTTT. Full variable domain (missing parts from reference TRBV14 and TRBJ1-4): EAGVTQFPSHSVIEKGQTVTLRCDPISGHDNLYWYRRVMGKEIKFLLHFVKESKQDESGMPNNRFLAERTGGTYSTLKVQPAELEDSGVYFCASSQGNRAGYEKLFFGSGTQLSVL.

This clonotype was seen many times. This chain joins TRBV7-9 and TRBJ2-3; 9 bases are shared with TRBD1. Per germline, CDR1 SEHNR and CDR2 FQNEAQ (reference sequence). There are 15 residues in the CDR3. V shed 4 bases, J shed 5 bases, and the junction held 7 bases outside the gene matches. The CDR3 is CASSSLQGAVDTQYF. As DNA, the CDR3 is TGTGCCAGCAGCTCGTTACAGGGGGCCGTAGATACGCAGTATTTT.

The sample holds a few counts of this clonotype. A read error may produce the germline difference seen at one junction end. This chain uses TRBV11-2 with TRBJ2-1; TRBD1 aligns across 9 bases. The germline V gene encodes CDR1 SGHAT and CDR2 FQNNGV. This CDR3 comprises 16 residues. CDR3 coding DNA: TGTGCCAGCAGCTTAGATCCGGGACAGGGCTTCAATGAACAGTTCTTC. Translated: CASSLDPGQGFNEQFF. The variable domain in full, completed from reference TRBV11-2 and TRBJ2-1, reads EAGVAQSPRYKIIEKRQSVAFWCNPISGHATLYWYQQILGQGPKLLIQFQNNGVVDDSQLPKDRFSAERLKGVDSTLKIQPAKLEDSAVYLCASSLDPGQGFNEQFFGPGTRLTVL.

This clonotype was seen only a few times. The chain joins TRBV20-1 to TRBJ2-7; possible D gene TRBD1, 5 bases. Trimming left V 2 bases short and J 3 bases short, with 17 bases between. Germline CDR1 reads DFQATT; CDR2 reads SNEGSKA (reference sequence). The CDR3 is 15 residues long. CDR3 DNA: TGCAGTGCTAGACCGTGGCGGATAGGGGTCTACGAGCAGTACTTC. Translating it yields CSARPWRIGVYEQYF.

This clonotype appeared many times. The chain carries TRBV27 and TRBJ2-1; 8 nucleotides match TRBD1. The V gene end was trimmed by 5 bases and the J gene end by 2 bases; junction bases not matched to a gene: 14. Germline loops: CDR1 MNHEY, CDR2 SMNVEV (reference sequence). The CDR3 length is 18 residues. The DNA of the CDR3 is TGTGCCAGCAGTCAGCAATCCCGGGACAGGAAACCCTACAATGAGCAGTTCTTC. This encodes CASSQQSRDRKPYNEQFF.

This clonotype was counted only a few times. This chain links TRBV28 with TRBJ2-1; D possibly uses TRBD1 or TRBD2 (5 bases each). Germline CDR1 and CDR2: MDHEN and SYDVKM. The CDR3 has 15 amino acids. With 5 bases removed from V and 7 bases from J, the gap between germline ends came to 18 bases. The CDR3 DNA reads TGTGCCAGCAGTCCCTGGGACGGGTTGGGGAATGAGCAGTTCTTC. Its protein is CASSPWDGLGNEQFF.

This clonotype occurred many times. The CDR3 protein is CASSGLAGSYEQYF. The CDR3 coding sequence is TGTGCCAGCAGTGGACTAGCGGGGTCCTACGAGCAGTACTTC. The chain couples TRBV27 to TRBJ2-7, with 12 bases fitting TRBD2. The CDR3 is made up of 14 amino acids. J lost 1 base, V lost 5 bases, and 0 bases had no gene match. Looked up from germline, CDR1 is MNHEY and CDR2 is SMNVEV (reference sequence).